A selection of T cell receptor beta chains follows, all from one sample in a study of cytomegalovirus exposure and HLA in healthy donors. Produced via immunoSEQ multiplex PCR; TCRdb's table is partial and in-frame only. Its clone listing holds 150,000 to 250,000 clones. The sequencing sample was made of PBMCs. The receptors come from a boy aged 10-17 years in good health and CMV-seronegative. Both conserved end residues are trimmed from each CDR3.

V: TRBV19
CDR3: ASNGLEGATQKNIQY

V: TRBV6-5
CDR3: ASSYSDRANTEAF

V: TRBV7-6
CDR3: ASSPDRGQGYT

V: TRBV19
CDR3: ASSSYSGTSGGEQY

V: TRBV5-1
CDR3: ASSLVAGVGETQY

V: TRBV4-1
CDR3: ASSHPGQGGGYT

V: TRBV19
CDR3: ASSTGGAAHYEQY

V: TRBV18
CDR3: ASSRGLGQGFPYEQY

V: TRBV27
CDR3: ASSRTGSSGNTIY

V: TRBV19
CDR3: ASSTAARADTQY

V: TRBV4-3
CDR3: ASSQDGAGGPGNEQF

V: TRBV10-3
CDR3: ASKGGDTGELF

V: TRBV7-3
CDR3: ASSTNGGTEAF

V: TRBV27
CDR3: ASTLSRGNTEAF

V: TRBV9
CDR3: ASSPQGEGAEAF

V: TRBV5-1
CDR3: ASREGGMSEQY

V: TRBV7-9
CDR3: ASSSPLAKNIQY

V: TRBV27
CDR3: ARPATGRNTEAF

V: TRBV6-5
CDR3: ASMSLSGANVLT

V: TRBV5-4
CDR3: ASSLSPDTEAF

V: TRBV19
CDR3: ASSTFRRQGSPYEQY

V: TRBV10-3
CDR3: AIRTEDTQY

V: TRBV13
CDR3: ASSLPQGNGYT

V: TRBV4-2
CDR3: ASSHSGGVTDTQY

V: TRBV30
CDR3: AWRRHLNTEAF

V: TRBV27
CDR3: ASSPGGGGTEAF

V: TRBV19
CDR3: ASSATLDTTRD

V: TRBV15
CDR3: ATSKLRGTGSSNQPQH

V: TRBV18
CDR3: ASSPTGETDTQY

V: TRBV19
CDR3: ASSIDVRGGYTGELF

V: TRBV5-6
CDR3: ASSRTGDFGSNQPQH

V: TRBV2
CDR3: ARSAGVSSYEQY

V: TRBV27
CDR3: ASSSYQGTIY

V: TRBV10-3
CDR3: AIRSEYRNYGYT

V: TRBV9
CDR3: ASSPPGAEAF

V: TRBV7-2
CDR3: ASSSGGATEAF

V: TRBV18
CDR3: ASKLAEKTDTQY

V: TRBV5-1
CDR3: ASSPRDTNTEAF

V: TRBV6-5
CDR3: ASRRQGSITDTQY

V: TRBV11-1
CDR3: ASSLERTGGYEQF

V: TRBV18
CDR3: ASSPPQGREETQY

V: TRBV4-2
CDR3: ASSPYEDRPEAF

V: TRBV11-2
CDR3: ASSFLAGNGGYT

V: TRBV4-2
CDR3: ASSQVGQGGEQY

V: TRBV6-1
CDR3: ASSDFTVDT

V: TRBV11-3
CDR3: ASSLGGNYEQY